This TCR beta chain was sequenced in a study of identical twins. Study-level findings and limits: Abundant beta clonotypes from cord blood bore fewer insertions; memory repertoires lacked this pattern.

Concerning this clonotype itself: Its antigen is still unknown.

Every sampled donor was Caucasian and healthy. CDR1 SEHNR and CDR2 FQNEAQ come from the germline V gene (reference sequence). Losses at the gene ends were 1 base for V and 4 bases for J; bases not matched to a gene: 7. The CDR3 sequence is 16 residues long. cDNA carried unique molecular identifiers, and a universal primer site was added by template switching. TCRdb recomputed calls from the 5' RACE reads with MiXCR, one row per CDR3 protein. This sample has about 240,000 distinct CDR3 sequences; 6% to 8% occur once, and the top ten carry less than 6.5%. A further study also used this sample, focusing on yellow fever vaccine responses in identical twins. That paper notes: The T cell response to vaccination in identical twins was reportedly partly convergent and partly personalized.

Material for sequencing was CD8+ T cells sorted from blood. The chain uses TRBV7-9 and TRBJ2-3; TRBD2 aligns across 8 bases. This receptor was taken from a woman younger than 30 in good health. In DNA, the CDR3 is TGTGCCAGCAGCTTAGTCGGCGGGGGGTTCGCAGATACGCAGTATTTT. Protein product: CASSLVGGGFADTQYF. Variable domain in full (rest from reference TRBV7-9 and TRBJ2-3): DTGVSQNPRHKITKRGQNVTFRCDPISEHNRLYWYRQTLGQGPEFLTYFQNEAQLEKSRLLSDRFSAERPKGSFSTLEIQRTEQGDSAMYLCASSLVGGGFADTQYFGPGTRLTVL.